The entry below gives a single T cell receptor beta chain sequence along with its context. This CDR3 has 15 residues. Trimming cost V 2 bases and J 10 bases; bases outside gene matches: 9. The germline gives CDR1 SGHRS, CDR2 YFSETQ. These data originate in a study of T-cell reconstitution after alpha-beta-depleted transplantation in children. TCRbeta library construction was performed incorporating unique molecular identifiers. One entry per CDR3 protein results from TCRdb running MiXCR on the PCR reads. Seen here are nearly 550,000 distinct CDR3 sequences, approximately 16% observed once, and the top ten hold about 3.1%.

The specimen was PBMCs from the stem cell graft donor, collected from the stem cell graft. This receptor was obtained from a human donor who donated a stem cell graft to a child with acute lymphoblastic leukemia. The chain joins TRBV5-1 to TRBJ1-1, with TRBD1 identical over 12 bases. The CDR3 DNA sequence: TGCGCCAGCAGCTTACTTTCCGGGACAGGGGGCGCAGCTTTCTTT. Its protein product is CASSLLSGTGGAAFF.